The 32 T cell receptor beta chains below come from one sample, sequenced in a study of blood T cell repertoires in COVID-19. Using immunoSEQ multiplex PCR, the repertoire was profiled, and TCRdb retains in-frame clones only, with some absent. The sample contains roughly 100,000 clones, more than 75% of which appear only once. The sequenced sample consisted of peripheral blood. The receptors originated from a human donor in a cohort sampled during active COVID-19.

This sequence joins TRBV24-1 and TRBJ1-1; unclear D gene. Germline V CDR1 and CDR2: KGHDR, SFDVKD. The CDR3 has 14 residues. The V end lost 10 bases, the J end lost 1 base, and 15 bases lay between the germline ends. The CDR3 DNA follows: TGTGCCACAGCGCGCCCCAGTAAGAACACTGAAGCTTTCTTT. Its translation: CATARPSKNTEAFF.

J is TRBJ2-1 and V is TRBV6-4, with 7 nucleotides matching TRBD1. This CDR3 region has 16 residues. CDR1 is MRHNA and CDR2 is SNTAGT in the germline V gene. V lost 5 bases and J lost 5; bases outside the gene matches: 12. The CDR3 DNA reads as TGTGCCAGCAGTATGTGGACAGGAAGTAATGACAATGAGCAGTTCTTC. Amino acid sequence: CASSMWTGSNDNEQFF.

Here the CDR3 reads CASSFGQGSYEQYF. Written as DNA, the CDR3 is TGTGCCAGCAGCTTTGGGCAGGGCAGCTACGAGCAGTACTTC. V is TRBV11-2 and J is TRBJ2-7; possible D gene TRBD1, 5 bases. V was shortened by 3 bases and J by 3 bases, with 12 bases between the two germline ends. Germline V CDR1 and CDR2: SGHAT, FQNNGV. The CDR3 contains 14 residues. Combining the CDR3 with reference TRBV11-2 and TRBJ2-7 gives the whole variable domain EAGVAQSPRYKIIEKRQSVAFWCNPISGHATLYWYQQILGQGPKLLIQFQNNGVVDDSQLPKDRFSAERLKGVDSTLKIQPAKLEDSAVYLCASSFGQGSYEQYFGPGTRLTVT.

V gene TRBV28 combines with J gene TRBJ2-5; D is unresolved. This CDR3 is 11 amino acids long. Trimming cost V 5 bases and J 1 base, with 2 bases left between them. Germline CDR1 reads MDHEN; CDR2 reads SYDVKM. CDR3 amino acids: CASSLQETQYF. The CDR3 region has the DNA TGTGCCAGCAGTCTCCAAGAGACCCAGTACTTC.

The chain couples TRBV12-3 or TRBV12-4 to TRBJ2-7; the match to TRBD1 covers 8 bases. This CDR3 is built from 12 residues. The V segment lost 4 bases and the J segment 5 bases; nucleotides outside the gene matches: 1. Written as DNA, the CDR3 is TGTGCCAGCAGTTCGACAGGGGACGAGCAGTACTTC. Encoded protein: CASSSTGDEQYF.

The CDR3 nucleotides are TGTGCCAGCAGTTACCCCCTTACAGGGATGTCTTTCTTT. Amino acids: CASSYPLTGMSFF. The V and J genes are TRBV6-6 and TRBJ1-1; tentatively, D is TRBD1 (6 bases). CDR1 and CDR2 (germline): MNHNY, SVGAGI (reference sequence). V dropped 2 bases and J dropped 12 bases, with 16 bases sitting between them. The CDR3 is made up of 13 amino acids.

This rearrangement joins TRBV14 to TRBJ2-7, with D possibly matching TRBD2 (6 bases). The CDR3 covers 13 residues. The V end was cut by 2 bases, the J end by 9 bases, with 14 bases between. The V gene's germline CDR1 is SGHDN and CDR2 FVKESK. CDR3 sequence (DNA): TGTGCCAGCAGCCAACTCGACGGGGGTGGGCAGTACTTC. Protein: CASSQLDGGGQYF.

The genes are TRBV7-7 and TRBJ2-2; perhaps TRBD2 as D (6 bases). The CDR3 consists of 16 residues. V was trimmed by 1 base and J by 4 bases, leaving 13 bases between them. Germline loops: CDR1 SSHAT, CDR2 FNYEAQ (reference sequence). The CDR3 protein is CASSLGVGGTTGELFF. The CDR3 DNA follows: TGTGCCAGCAGCTTAGGTGTGGGAGGAACCACCGGGGAGCTGTTTTTT.

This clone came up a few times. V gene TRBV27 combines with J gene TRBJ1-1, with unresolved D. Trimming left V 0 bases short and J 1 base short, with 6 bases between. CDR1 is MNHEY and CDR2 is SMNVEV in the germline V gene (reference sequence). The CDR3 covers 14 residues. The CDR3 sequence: CASSLSQWNTEAFF. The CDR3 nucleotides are TGTGCCAGCAGTTTATCACAGTGGAACACTGAAGCTTTCTTT.

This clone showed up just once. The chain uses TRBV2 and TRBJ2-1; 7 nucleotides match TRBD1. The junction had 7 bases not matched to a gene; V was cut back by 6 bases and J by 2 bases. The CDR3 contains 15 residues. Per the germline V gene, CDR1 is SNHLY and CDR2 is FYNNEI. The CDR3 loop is CASSPEGAAYNEQFF. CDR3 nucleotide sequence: TGTGCCAGCAGCCCAGAGGGGGCAGCCTACAATGAGCAGTTCTTC.

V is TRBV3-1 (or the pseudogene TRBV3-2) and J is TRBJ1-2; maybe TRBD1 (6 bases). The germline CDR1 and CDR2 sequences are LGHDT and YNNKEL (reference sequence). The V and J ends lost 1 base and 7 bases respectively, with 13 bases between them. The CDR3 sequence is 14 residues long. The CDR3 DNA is TGTGCCAGCAGCCAAGTCTCGGGGGGCCGTGGCTACACCTTC. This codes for CASSQVSGGRGYTF.

The CDR3 DNA reads TGTGCCAGCAGCCAGAAGCGGGGGGAGTACAATGAGCAGTTCTTC. It translates to CASSQKRGEYNEQFF. The chain uses TRBV7-2 and TRBJ2-1; TRBD2 matches at 9 bases. Per the germline V gene, CDR1 is SGHTA and CDR2 is FQGNSA. This CDR3 contains 15 residues. The ends lost 5 bases at V and 4 bases at J; junction bases unmatched: 6.

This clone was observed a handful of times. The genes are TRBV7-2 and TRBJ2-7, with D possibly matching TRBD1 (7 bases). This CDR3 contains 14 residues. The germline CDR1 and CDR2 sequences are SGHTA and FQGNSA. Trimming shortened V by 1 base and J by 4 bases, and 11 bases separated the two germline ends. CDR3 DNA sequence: TGTGCCAGCAGCTTAGAACAGGGGACTTACGAGCAGTACTTC. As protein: CASSLEQGTYEQYF.

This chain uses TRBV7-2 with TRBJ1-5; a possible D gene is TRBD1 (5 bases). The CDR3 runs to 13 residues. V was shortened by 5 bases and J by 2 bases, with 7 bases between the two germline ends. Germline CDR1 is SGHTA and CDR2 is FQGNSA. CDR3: CASSRQRNQPQHF. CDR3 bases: TGTGCCAGCAGCCGACAGCGCAATCAGCCCCAGCATTTT.

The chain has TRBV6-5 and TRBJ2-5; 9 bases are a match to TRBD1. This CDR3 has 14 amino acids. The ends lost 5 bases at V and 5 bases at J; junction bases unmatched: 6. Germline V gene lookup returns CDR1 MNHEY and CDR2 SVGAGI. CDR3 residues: CASSRRQGGETQYF. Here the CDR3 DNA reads TGTGCCAGCAGTCGGCGACAGGGGGGGGAGACCCAGTACTTC.

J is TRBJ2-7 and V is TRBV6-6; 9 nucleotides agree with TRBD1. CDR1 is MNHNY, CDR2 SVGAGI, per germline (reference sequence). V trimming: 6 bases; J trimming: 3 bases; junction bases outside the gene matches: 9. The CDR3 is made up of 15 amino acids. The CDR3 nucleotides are TGTGCCAGCAGAACTACAGGGGGCTTAAACTACGAGCAGTACTTC. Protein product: CASRTTGGLNYEQYF.

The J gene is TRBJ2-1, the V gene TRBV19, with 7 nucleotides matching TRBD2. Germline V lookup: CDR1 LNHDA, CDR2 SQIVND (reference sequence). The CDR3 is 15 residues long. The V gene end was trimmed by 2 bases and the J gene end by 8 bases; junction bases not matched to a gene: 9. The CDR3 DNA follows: TGTGCCAGTAGTATAACGGGGGGAAGTCGGCATGAGCAGTTCTTC. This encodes CASSITGGSRHEQFF.

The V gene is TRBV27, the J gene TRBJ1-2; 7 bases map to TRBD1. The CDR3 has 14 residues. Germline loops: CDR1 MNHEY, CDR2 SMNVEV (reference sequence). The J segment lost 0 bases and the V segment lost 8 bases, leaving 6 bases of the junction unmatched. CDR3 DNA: TGTGCCAGCTCGCAGGGGGTAGCTAACTATGGCTACACCTTC. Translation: CASSQGVANYGYTF.

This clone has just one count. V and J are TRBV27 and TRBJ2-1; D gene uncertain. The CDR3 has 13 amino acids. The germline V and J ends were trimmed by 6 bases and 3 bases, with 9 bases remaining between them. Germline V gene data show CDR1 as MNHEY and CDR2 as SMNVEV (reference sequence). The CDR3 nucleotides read TGTGCCAGCAGCCTCGACAACTACAATGAGCAGTTCTTC. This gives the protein CASSLDNYNEQFF.

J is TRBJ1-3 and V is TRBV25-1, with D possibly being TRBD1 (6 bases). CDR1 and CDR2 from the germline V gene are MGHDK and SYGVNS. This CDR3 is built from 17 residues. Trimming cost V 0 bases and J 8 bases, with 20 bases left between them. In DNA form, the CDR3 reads TGTGCCAGCAGTGAATATTTTTGGGCAGGGGCCAGTGACACCATATATTTT. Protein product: CASSEYFWAGASDTIYF.

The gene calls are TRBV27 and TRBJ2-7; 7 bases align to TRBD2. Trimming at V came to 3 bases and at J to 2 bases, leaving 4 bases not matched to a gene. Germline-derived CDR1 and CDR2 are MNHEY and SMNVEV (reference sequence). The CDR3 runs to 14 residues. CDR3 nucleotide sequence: TGTGCCAGCAGTTTGGGGACTACACCCTACGAGCAGTACTTC. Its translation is CASSLGTTPYEQYF.

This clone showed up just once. CDR3 sequence (DNA): TGTGCCAGCAGAACCGGGACAGACTACCTCTATGGCTACACCTTC. Protein product: CASRTGTDYLYGYTF. This chain joins TRBV5-4 and TRBJ1-2, with 7 bases aligning to TRBD1. This CDR3 spans 15 amino acids. V gave up 5 bases and J gave up 4 bases; unmatched junction bases: 11. CDR1 is SGHNT, CDR2 YYREEE, per germline (reference sequence). Filled out from reference TRBV5-4 and TRBJ1-2, the complete variable domain reads ETGVTQSPTHLIKTRGQQVTLRCSSQSGHNTVSWYQQALGQGPQFIFQYYREEENGRGNFPPRFSGLQFPNYSSELNVNALELDDSALYLCASRTGTDYLYGYTFGSGTRLTVV.

CDR3 loop: CASSLRGLAGGTDTQYF. CDR3 nucleotide sequence: TGTGCCAGCAGCCTAAGAGGACTAGCGGGGGGGACGGATACGCAGTATTTT. V is TRBV7-3 and J is TRBJ2-3; 15 nucleotides agree with TRBD2. The V gene end was trimmed by 5 bases and the J gene end by 6 bases; junction bases not matched to a gene: 9. The germline V gene has CDR1 SGHTA and CDR2 FQGTGA. This CDR3 has 17 residues.

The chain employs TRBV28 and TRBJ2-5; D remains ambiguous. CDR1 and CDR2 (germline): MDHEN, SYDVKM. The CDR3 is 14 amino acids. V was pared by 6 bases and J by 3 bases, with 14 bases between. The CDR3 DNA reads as TGTGCCAGCAGCCCCGGTGGTCAAAAAGAGACCCAGTACTTC. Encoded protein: CASSPGGQKETQYF.

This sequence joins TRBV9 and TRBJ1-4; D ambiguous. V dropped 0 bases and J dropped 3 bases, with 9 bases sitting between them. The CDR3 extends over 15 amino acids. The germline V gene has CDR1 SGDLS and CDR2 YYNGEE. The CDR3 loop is CASSVVPGANEKLFF. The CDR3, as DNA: TGTGCCAGCAGCGTAGTTCCGGGTGCTAATGAAAAACTGTTTTTT.

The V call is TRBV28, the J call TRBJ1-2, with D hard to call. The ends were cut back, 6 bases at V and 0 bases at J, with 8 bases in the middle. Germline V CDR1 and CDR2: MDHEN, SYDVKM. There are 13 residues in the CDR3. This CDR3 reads CASRTTANYGYTF. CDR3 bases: TGTGCCAGCAGAACCACGGCTAACTATGGCTACACCTTC.

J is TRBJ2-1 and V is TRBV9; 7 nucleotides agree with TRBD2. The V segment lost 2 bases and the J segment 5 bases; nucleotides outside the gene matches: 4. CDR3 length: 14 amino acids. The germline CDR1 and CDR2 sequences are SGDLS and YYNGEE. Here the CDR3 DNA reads TGTGCCAGCAGCGTCAGGGACTACGACAATGAGCAGTTCTTC. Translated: CASSVRDYDNEQFF. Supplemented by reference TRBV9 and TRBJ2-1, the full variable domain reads DSGVTQTPKHLITATGQRVTLRCSPRSGDLSVYWYQQSLDQGLQFLIQYYNGEERAKGNILERFSAQQFPDLHSELNLSSLELGDSALYFCASSVRDYDNEQFFGPGTRLTVL.

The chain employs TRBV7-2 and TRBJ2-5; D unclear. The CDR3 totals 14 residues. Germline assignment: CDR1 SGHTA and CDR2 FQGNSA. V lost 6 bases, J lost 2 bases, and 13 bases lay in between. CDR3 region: CASSPSRTQETQYF. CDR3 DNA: TGTGCCAGCAGTCCATCTAGAACTCAAGAGACCCAGTACTTC.

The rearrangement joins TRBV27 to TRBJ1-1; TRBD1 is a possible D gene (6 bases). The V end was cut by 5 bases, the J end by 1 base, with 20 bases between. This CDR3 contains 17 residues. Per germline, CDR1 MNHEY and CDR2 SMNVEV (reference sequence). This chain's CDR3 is CASSVNSMGAWNTEAFF. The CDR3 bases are TGTGCCAGCAGTGTAAATTCAATGGGGGCGTGGAACACTGAAGCTTTCTTT.

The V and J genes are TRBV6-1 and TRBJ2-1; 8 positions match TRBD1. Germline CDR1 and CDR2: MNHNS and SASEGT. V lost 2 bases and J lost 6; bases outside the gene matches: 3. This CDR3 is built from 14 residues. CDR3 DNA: TGTGCCAGCAGTGAAACAGGGGGGTCCAATGAGCAGTTCTTC. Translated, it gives CASSETGGSNEQFF.

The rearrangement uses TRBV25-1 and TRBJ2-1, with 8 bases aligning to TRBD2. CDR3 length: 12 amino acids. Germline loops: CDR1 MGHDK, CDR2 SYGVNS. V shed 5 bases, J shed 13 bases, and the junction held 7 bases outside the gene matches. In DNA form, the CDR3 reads TGTGCCAGCAGTCTTGTCGGGACTAGTCAGTTCTTC. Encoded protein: CASSLVGTSQFF.

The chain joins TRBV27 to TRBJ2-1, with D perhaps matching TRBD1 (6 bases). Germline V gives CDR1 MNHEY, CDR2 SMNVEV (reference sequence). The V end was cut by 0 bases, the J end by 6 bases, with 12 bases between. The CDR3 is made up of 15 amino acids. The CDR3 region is CASSLSGQIGNEQFF. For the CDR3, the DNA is TGTGCCAGCAGTTTATCCGGACAGATCGGCAATGAGCAGTTCTTC.